Here is one T cell receptor (beta chain) with its context. What it recognizes is unknown. The data were produced by immunoSEQ multiplex PCR, yet TCRdb's version contains in-frame clones alone and is incomplete. The sample contains almost 9,500 clones, around nine tenths of which appear only once. This sample was taken from a study of follicular helper T cells after annual influenza vaccination. Study-level points and caveats: ICOS+CD38+ cTfh clonality change tracked circulating plasmablast frequency change.

Specified time point: 2015-2016 season, pre-vaccination. Donors with HIV/AIDS, active malignancy, immunomodulators or active illness were excluded. With 1 base clipped from V and 11 bases from J, the junction kept 13 bases outside the gene matches. Germline V gives CDR1 GTSNPN, CDR2 SVGIG (reference sequence). This CDR3 region has 15 residues. The rearrangement links TRBV30 to TRBJ1-1; 10 bases match TRBD1. The sample consisted of CXCR5+ CD38- circulating T follicular helper cells from blood, taken on the day of influenza vaccination. Described subset: circulating Tfh, non-naive CD4+CXCR5+PD-1+ (ICOS+CD38+ or ICOS-CD38-). This receptor was identified in an adult who received the influenza vaccine. CDR3 nucleotides: TGTGCCTGGAGTGCGGGGGGACAGGGGACCCAAATGGCTTTCTTT. It codes for CAWSAGGQGTQMAFF. The full variable domain, its missing parts supplied by reference TRBV30 and TRBJ1-1, is SQTIHQWPATLVQPVGSPLSLECTVEGTSNPNLYWYRQAAGRGLQLLFYSVGIGQISSEVPQNLSASRPQDRQFILSSKKLLLSDSGFYLCAWSAGGQGTQMAFFGQGTRLTVV.